One and the same sample provided the 13 T cell receptor beta chains below, sequenced in a study of molecular identifiers for immune sequencing clone quantification. TCRdb re-derived calls from the PCR reads in MiXCR, one entry per CDR3 protein. This sample carries about 640,000 distinct CDR3 sequences, nearly 20% of them seen once, and the ten largest clones take roughly 0.85%. Material for sequencing was naive CD8+ T cells from blood, with Jurkat cell RNA spiked in. The sample's subset: FACS-sorted CD8+CD4-CCR7+CD45RA+ naive T cells. All receptors derive from a human donor in good health. Some libraries in this study had Jurkat cell RNA spiked in.

With respect to this clonotype: This may come from a read error, since a much larger clone is one base off. The chain links TRBV5-6 to TRBJ2-3, with 8 bases fitting TRBD1. CDR3 length equals 15 residues. Germline-derived CDR1 and CDR2 are SGHDT and YYEEEE. The CDR3 region has the DNA TGTGCCAACAGCCTCCTGACAGGGGCCGCCGGTACGCAGTATTTT. It translates to CANSLLTGAAGTQYF.

With regard to this clonotype: This sequence may be a read error, since a much larger clone differs from it by one base. V usage is TRBV4-1 and J usage is TRBJ2-1; no firm D call. The CDR3 has 16 residues. Trimming took 0 bases from V and 4 from J, leaving 13 bases between them. Germline V CDR1 and CDR2: MGHRA, YSYEKL. The CDR3 spells CASSQDWQARYNEQFF. Written as DNA, the CDR3 is TGCGCCAGCAGCCAAGACTGGCAGGCGAGGTACAATGAGCAGTTCTTC.

This clonotype has a count of ten or more. The chain carries TRBV4-1 and TRBJ2-7, with D possibly being TRBD1 or TRBD2 (5 bases each). V was shortened by 3 bases and J by 5 bases, with 17 bases between the two germline ends. CDR1 and CDR2 (germline): MGHRA, YSYEKL. The CDR3 has 15 amino acids. CDR3 DNA: TGCGCCAGCAGCCACGCCCCGGGACCGCTGAACGAGCAGTACTTC. Translated, it gives CASSHAPGPLNEQYF.

This clonotype was seen many times. The chain links TRBV5-1 to TRBJ2-2; TRBD2 matches 8 bases. The CDR3 loop spans 19 amino acids. Trimming removed 2 bases from V and 2 bases from J; junction bases left unmatched: 14. Germline lookup yields CDR1 SGHRS and CDR2 YFSETQ. The DNA for the CDR3 is TGCGCCAGCAGCTTTTGGCTAGCGGGCCCTGAGGTTAACACCGGGGAGCTGTTTTTT. Translating gives CASSFWLAGPEVNTGELFF. Filled out from reference TRBV5-1 and TRBJ2-2, the complete variable domain reads KAGVTQTPRYLIKTRGQQVTLSCSPISGHRSVSWYQQTPGQGLQFLFEYFSETQRNKGNFPGRFSGRQFSNSRSEMNVSTLELGDSALYLCASSFWLAGPEVNTGELFFGEGSRLTVL.

The CDR3 loop is CASGSGGLGYEQYF. The CDR3 DNA reads as TGTGCTAGTGGTTCGGGGGGTCTAGGGTACGAGCAGTACTTC. This chain links TRBV12-5 with TRBJ2-7, with 7 bases identical to TRBD2. This CDR3 region has 14 residues. With 4 bases clipped from V and 4 bases from J, the junction kept 7 bases outside the gene matches. CDR1 and CDR2 (germline): LGHNT, FRNRAP.

This clonotype has just a few counts. The CDR3 nucleotides read TGTGCCAGTATGTGGACAGGAACTCTGGGGGAGACCCAGTACTTC. Protein sequence: CASMWTGTLGETQYF. V and J are TRBV19 and TRBJ2-5, with TRBD1 matching over 7 bases. The CDR3 runs 15 residues. Trimming cost V 7 bases and J 5 bases; bases outside gene matches: 13. Germline V lookup: CDR1 LNHDA, CDR2 SQIVND (reference sequence).

This clonotype was picked up a small number of times. J is TRBJ2-2 and V is TRBV12-3 or TRBV12-4; 9 bases align to TRBD2. Losses at the gene ends were 6 bases for V and 0 bases for J; bases not matched to a gene: 2. The CDR3 extends over 15 amino acids. Here the CDR3 reads CASRGLAPNTGELFF. In DNA form, the CDR3 reads TGTGCCAGCAGGGGACTAGCCCCGAACACCGGGGAGCTGTTTTTT.

At least ten counts were recorded for this clonotype. The chain's CDR3 is CASSLEAGGIHEQYF. CDR3 nucleotides: TGTGCCAGCAGCTTAGAGGCAGGGGGCATCCACGAGCAGTACTTC. The V call is TRBV7-8, the J call TRBJ2-7, with 8 nucleotides matching TRBD1. V was pared by 1 base and J by 5 bases, with 7 bases of the junction left unmatched. The germline V gene encodes CDR1 SGHVS and CDR2 FQNEAQ. The CDR3 runs 15 residues.

This clonotype was found a few times. The chain joins TRBV30 to TRBJ2-5; 9 bases match TRBD2. Trimming at V came to 0 bases and at J to 4 bases, leaving 6 bases not matched to a gene. This CDR3 is built from 15 residues. CDR1 GTSNPN and CDR2 SVGIG come from the germline V gene (reference sequence). The CDR3 sequence is CAWSVLAGVGETQYF. The CDR3 DNA is TGTGCCTGGAGTGTGTTAGCGGGAGTAGGAGAGACCCAGTACTTC.

The rearrangement joins TRBV27 to TRBJ2-1, with TRBD2 as a possible D gene (5 bases). Germline lookup yields CDR1 MNHEY and CDR2 SMNVEV (reference sequence). This CDR3 spans 13 amino acids. Deletions cut 11 bases from V and 6 bases from J, with 17 bases between. The CDR3, as DNA: TGTGCCCCACTAGGCCCCCGGACCAATGAGCAGTTCTTC. Amino acids: CAPLGPRTNEQFF.

The sample holds many counts of this clonotype. This rearrangement joins TRBV19 to TRBJ2-3; D possibly corresponds to TRBD2 (6 bases). There are 16 residues in the CDR3. V lost 0 bases to trimming and J lost 0 bases, with 10 bases between them. Per germline, CDR1 LNHDA and CDR2 SQIVND (reference sequence). This chain's CDR3 is CASSIDGSGSTDTQYF. CDR3 DNA sequence: TGTGCCAGTAGTATAGATGGAAGCGGGAGCACAGATACGCAGTATTTT.

This clonotype appeared many times. The chain is built from TRBV27 and TRBJ1-6, with TRBD1 as a possible D gene (6 bases). V lost 4 bases and J lost 8, with 18 bases in between. From germline, CDR1 is MNHEY and CDR2 SMNVEV (reference sequence). CDR3 length: 16 amino acids. The CDR3 DNA is TGTGCCAGCAGTTCCGCAGGGGTCGGGTCGGATTCACCCCTCCACTTT. Protein product: CASSSAGVGSDSPLHF.

Only a few counts were recorded for this clonotype. The chain recombines TRBV4-3 with TRBJ2-7, with a possible D match to TRBD1 (6 bases). This CDR3 is built from 14 residues. Deletions cut 0 bases from V and 4 bases from J, with 10 bases between. Germline lookup yields CDR1 LGHNA and CDR2 YSLEER. As DNA, the CDR3 is TGCGCCAGCAGCCAAGATACAGGGCTTTACGAGCAGTACTTC. This translates into CASSQDTGLYEQYF.